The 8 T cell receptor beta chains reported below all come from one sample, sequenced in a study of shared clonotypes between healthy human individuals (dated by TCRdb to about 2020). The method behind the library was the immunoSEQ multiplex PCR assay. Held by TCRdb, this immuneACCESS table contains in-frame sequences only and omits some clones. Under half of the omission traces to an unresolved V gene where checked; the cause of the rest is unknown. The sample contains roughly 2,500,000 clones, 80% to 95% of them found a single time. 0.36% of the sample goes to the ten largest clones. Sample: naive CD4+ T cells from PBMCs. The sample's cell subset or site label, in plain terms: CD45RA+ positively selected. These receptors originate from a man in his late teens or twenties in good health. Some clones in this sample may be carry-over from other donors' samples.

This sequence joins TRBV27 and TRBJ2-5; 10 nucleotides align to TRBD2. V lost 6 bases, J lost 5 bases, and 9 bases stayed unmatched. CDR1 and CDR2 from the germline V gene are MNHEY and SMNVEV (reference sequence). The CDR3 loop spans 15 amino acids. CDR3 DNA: TGTGCCAGCAGCTGGGCTAGCGGGAGAGAGGAGACCCAGTACTTC. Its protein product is CASSWASGREETQYF.

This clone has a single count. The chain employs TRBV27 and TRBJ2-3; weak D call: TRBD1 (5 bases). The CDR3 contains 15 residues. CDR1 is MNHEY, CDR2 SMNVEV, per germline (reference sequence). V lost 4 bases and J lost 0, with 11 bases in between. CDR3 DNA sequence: TGTGCCAGCAGTTACAGGACGGCTAGCACAGATACGCAGTATTTT. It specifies CASSYRTASTDTQYF.

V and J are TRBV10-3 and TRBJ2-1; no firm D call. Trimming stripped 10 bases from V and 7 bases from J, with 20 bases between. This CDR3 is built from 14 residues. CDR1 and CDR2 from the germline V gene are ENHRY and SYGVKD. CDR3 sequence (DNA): TGTGCCAGCCGTAACCCTTACGGAAATAATGAGCAGTTCTTC. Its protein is CASRNPYGNNEQFF.

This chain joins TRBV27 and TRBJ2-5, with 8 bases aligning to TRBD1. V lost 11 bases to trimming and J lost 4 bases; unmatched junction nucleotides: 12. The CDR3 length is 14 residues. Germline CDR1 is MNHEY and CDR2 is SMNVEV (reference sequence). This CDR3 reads CASSRDRPSETQYF. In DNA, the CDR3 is TGTGCCTCCAGTCGGGACAGGCCTTCAGAGACCCAGTACTTC.

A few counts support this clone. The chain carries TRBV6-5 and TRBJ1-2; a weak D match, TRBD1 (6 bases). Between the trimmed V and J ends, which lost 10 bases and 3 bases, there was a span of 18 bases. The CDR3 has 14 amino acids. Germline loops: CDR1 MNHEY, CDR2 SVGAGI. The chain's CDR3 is CATCLTDRYYGYTF. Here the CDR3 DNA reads TGTGCCACCTGCCTCACGGACAGATACTATGGCTACACCTTC.

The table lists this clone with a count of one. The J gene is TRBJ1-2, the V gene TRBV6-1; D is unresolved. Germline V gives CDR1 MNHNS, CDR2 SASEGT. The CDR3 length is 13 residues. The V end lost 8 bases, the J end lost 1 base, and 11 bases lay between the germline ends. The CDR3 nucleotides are TGTGCCAGCCGGGTAGCCTTTAACTATGGCTACACCTTC. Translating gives CASRVAFNYGYTF.

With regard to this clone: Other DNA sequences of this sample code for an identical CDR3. The CDR3 nucleotides are TGTGCCAGCAGTTTGAGCACAGATACGCAGTATTTT. Translating gives CASSLSTDTQYF. The V and J genes are TRBV28 and TRBJ2-3; no reliable D call. The CDR3 sequence is 12 residues long. V was pared by 3 bases and J by 0 bases, with 1 base between. Germline V gene data show CDR1 as MDHEN and CDR2 as SYDVKM.

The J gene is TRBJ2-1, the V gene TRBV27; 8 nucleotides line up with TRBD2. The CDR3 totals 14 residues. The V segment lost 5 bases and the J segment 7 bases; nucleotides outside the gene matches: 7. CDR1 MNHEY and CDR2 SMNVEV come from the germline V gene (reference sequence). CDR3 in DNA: TGTGCCAGCAGTAGTATAGCGGGGCATAATGAGCAGTTCTTC. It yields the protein CASSSIAGHNEQFF.